This T cell receptor (beta chain) came from a study of blood T cell repertoires in COVID-19. Overall study: COVID-19 samples collected from the United States, Italy and Spain covered acute and convalescent phases. Sources were T cells, B-cell-depleted T cells, or PBMCs; the material itself was cDNA or gDNA.

The method was immunoSEQ multiplex PCR; TCRdb's version includes in-frame clones alone and lacks a portion of them. This sample has roughly 240,000 clones, with roughly 83% found just once. Trimming at V came to 6 bases and at J to 11 bases, leaving 7 bases not matched to a gene. CDR3 size: 13 residues. Germline V gives CDR1 MNHEY, CDR2 SVGAGI. This clone has only a few counts. The rearrangement joins TRBV6-5 to TRBJ1-6; TRBD1 aligns across 7 bases. The sample was peripheral blood. This sequence originates from a woman older than 75 with COVID-19, enrolled during active disease. As DNA, the CDR3 is TGTGCCAGCAGAGTCGACAGGGATGCACCCCTCCACTTT. This translates into CASRVDRDAPLHF.